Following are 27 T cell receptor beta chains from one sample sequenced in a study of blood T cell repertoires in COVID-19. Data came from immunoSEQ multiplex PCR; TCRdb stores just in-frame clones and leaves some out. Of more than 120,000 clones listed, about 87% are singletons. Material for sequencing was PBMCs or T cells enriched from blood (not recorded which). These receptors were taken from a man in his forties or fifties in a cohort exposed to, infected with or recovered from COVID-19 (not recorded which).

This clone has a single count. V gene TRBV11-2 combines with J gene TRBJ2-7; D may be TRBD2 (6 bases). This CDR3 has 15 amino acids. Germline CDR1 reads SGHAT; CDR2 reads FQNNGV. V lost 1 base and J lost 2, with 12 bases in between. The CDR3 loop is CASSLAPGETYEQYF. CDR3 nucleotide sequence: TGTGCCAGCAGCTTAGCCCCGGGGGAGACCTACGAGCAGTACTTC.

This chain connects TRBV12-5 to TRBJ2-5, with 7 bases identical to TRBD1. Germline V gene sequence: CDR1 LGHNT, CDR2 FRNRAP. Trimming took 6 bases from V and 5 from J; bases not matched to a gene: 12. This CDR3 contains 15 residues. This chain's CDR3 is CASGPGTVLAETQYF. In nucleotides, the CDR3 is TGTGCTAGTGGCCCCGGGACAGTTCTAGCCGAGACCCAGTACTTC.

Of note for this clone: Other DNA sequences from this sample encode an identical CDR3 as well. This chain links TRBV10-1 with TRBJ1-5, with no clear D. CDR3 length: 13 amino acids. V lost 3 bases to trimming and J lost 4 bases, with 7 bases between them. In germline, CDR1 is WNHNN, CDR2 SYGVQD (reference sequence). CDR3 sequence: CASSERRNQPQHF. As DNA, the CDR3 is TGCGCCAGCAGTGAACGCAGGAATCAGCCCCAGCATTTT.

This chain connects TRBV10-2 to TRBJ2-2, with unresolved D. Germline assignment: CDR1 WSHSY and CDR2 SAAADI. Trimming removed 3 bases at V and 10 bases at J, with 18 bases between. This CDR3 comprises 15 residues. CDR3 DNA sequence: TGCGCCAGCAGTGACTGGGTTCTCTTTAGCTTGGAGCTGTTTTTT. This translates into CASSDWVLFSLELFF.

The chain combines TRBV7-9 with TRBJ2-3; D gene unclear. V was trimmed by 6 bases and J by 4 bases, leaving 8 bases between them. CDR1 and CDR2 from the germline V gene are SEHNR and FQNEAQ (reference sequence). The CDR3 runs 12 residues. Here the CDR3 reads CASSHSPDTQYF. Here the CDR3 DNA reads TGTGCCAGCAGTCACTCTCCAGATACGCAGTATTTT.

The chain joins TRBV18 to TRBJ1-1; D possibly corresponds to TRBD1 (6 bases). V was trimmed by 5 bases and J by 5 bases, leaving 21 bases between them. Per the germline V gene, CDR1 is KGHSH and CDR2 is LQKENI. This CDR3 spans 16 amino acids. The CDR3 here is CASSILPTGMGTEAFF. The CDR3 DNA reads TGTGCCAGCTCAATACTACCGACAGGAATGGGGACTGAAGCTTTCTTT.

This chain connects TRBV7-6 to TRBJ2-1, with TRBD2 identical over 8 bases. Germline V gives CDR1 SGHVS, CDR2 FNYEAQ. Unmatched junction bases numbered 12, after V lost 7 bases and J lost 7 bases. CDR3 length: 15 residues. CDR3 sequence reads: CASTPTYGGGNEQFF. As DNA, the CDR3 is TGTGCCAGCACCCCTACTTACGGGGGGGGTAATGAGCAGTTCTTC. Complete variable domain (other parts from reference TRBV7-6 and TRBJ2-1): GAGVSQSPRYKVTKRGQDVALRCDPISGHVSLYWYRQALGQGPEFLTYFNYEAQQDKSGLPNDRFSAERPEGSISTLTIQRTEQRDSAMYRCASTPTYGGGNEQFFGPGTRLTVL.

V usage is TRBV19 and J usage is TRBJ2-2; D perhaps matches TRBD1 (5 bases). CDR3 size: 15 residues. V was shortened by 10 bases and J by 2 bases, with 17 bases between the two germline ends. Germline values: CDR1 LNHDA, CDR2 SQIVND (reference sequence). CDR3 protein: CATTGSAANTGELFF. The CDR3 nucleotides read TGTGCCACCACAGGTTCCGCGGCAAACACCGGGGAGCTGTTTTTT.

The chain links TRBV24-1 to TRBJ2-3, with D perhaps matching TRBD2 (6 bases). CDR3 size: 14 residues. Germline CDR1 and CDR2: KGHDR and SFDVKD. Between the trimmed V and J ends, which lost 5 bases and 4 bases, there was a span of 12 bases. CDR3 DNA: TGTGCCACCAGTGCGGCCCCGGGGGCAGATACGCAGTATTTT. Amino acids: CATSAAPGADTQYF.

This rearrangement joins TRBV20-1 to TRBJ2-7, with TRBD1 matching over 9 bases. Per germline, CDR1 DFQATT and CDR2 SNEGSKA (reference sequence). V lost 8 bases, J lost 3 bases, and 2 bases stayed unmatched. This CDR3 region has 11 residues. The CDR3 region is CSPGQGYEQYF. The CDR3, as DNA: TGCAGTCCGGGACAGGGCTACGAGCAGTACTTC.

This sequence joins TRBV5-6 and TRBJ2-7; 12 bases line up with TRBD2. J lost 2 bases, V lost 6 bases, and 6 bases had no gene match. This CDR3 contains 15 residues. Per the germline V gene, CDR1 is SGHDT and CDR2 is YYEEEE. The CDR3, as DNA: TGTGCCAGCATCGATCGACTAGCGGGGGCCTACGAGCAGTACTTC. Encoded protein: CASIDRLAGAYEQYF.

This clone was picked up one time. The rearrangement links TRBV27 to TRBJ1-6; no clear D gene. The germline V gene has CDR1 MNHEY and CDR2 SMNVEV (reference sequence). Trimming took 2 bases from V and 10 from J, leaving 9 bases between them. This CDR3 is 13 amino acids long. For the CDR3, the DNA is TGTGCCAGCAGTTTAAACGGGTACTCACCCCTCCACTTT. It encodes CASSLNGYSPLHF.

As DNA, the CDR3 is TGTGCCAGCAGTCGAGCGACAGGGGGCAACGAGCAGTACTTC. It specifies CASSRATGGNEQYF. The chain recombines TRBV6-5 with TRBJ2-7; 10 bases align to TRBD1. V trimming: 5 bases; J trimming: 5 bases; junction bases outside the gene matches: 6. Germline V gives CDR1 MNHEY, CDR2 SVGAGI. CDR3 length equals 14 residues.

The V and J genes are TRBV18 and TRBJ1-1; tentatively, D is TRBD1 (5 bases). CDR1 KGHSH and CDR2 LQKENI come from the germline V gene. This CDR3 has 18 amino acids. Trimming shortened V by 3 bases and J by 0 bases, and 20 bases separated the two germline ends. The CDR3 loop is CASSPFSFTQVMNTEAFF. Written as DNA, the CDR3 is TGTGCCAGCTCACCTTTCAGCTTTACACAGGTTATGAACACTGAAGCTTTCTTT.

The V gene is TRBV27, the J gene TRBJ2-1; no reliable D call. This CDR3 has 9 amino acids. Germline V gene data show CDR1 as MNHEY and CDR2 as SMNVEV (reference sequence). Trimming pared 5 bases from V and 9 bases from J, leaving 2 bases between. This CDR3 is CASSREQFF. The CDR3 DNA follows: TGTGCCAGCAGTCGTGAGCAGTTCTTC.

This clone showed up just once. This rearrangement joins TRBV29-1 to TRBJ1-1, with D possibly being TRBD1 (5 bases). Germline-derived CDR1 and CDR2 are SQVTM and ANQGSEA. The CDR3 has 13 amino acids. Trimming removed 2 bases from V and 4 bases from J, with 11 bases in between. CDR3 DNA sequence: TGCAGCGTTGAATGGGGGGGTGGCACTGAAGCTTTCTTT. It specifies CSVEWGGGTEAFF.

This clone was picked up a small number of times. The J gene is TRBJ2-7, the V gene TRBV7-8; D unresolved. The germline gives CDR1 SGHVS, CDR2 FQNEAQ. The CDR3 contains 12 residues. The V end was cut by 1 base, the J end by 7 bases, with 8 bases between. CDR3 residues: CASSLGNREQYF. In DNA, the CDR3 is TGTGCCAGCAGCTTAGGAAACCGGGAGCAGTACTTC.

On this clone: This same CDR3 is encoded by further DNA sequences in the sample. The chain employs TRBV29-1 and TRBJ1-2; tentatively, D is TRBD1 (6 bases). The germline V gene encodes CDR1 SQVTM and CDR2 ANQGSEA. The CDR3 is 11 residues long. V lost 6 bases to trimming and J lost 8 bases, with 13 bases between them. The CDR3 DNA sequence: TGCAGCGTCTCGGGGGGGCGAGGCTACACCTTC. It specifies CSVSGGRGYTF.

The CDR3 DNA follows: TGTGCCAGCACCGCCACGACAGGAGGACTTAATTCACCCCTCCACTTT. Translated, it gives CASTATTGGLNSPLHF. This chain links TRBV2 with TRBJ1-6, with D perhaps matching TRBD1 (6 bases). Germline assignment: CDR1 SNHLY and CDR2 FYNNEI. Trimming left V 7 bases short and J 6 bases short, with 19 bases between. The CDR3 contains 16 residues.

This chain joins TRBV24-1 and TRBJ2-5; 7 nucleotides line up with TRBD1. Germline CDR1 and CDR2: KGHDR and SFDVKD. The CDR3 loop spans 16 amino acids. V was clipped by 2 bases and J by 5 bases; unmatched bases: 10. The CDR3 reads CATSDSGTGVWETQYF. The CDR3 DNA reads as TGTGCCACCAGTGATTCGGGAACAGGGGTTTGGGAGACCCAGTACTTC.

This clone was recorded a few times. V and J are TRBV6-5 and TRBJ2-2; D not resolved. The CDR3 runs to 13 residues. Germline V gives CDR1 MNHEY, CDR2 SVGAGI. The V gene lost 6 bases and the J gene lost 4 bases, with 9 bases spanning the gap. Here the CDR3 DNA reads TGTGCCAGCAGCGCCCTGAGCACCGGGGAGCTGTTTTTT. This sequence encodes CASSALSTGELFF.

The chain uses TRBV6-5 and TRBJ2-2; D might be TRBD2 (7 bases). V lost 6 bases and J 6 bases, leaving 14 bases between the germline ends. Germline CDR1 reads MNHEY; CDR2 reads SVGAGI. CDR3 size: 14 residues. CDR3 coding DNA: TGTGCCAGCAGAACACCGGGGGGCGCCGGGGAGCTGTTTTTT. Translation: CASRTPGGAGELFF.

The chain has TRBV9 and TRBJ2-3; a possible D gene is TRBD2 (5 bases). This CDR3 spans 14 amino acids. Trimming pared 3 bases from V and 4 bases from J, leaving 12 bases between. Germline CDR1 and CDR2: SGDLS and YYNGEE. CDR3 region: CASSDASRSDTQYF. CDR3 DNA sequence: TGTGCCAGCAGCGATGCTAGCAGGTCAGATACGCAGTATTTT.

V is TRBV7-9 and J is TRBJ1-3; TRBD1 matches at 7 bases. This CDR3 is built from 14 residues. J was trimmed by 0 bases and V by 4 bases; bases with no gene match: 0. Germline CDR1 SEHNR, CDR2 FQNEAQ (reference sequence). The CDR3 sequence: CASSWTGSGNTIYF. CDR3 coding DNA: TGTGCCAGCAGCTGGACAGGCTCTGGAAACACCATATATTTT.

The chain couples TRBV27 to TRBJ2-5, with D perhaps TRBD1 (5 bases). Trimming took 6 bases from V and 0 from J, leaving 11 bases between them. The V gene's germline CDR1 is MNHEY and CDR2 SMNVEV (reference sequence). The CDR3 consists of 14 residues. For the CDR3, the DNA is TGTGCCAGCAGCTGGCAGGGAAACCAAGAGACCCAGTACTTC. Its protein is CASSWQGNQETQYF.

CDR3 in DNA: TGTGCCTGCGCTAGCGGCTACAATGAGCAGTTCTTC. It translates to CACASGYNEQFF. The chain carries TRBV2 and TRBJ2-1, with 7 bases lining up with TRBD2. Germline V gene lookup returns CDR1 SNHLY and CDR2 FYNNEI. This CDR3 spans 12 amino acids. With 11 bases clipped from V and 3 bases from J, the junction kept 4 bases outside the gene matches. The whole variable domain, filled in from reference TRBV2 and TRBJ2-1, reads EPEVTQTPSHQVTQMGQEVILRCVPISNHLYFYWYRQILGQKVEFLVSFYNNEISEKSEIFDDQFSVERPDGSNFTLKIRSTKLEDSAMYFCACASGYNEQFFGPGTRLTVL.

The CDR3 sequence: CASSPGNTEAFF. The DNA for the CDR3 is TGTGCCAGCAGCCCCGGGAACACTGAAGCTTTCTTT. The chain recombines TRBV9 with TRBJ1-1; D remains ambiguous. This CDR3 has 12 residues. V shed 4 bases and J shed 1 base, with 5 bases lying between them. Germline V gives CDR1 SGDLS, CDR2 YYNGEE.